Given below is one TCR beta chain in context. Its antigen remains unknown. There are 14 residues in the CDR3. Looked up from germline, CDR1 is SGHRS and CDR2 is YFSETQ. V gave up 2 bases and J gave up 4 bases, with 11 bases separating them. This entry belongs to a study of chemoradiotherapy in HPV16-positive cancers. Across the study: Functional T-cell assays on a couple of HPV16-positive patients' cells defined candidate HPV-specific clones and common TCR motifs.

The repertoire was sequenced with immunoSEQ multiplex PCR; TCRdb's copy has only in-frame clones and lacks some. The sample comprises some 28,000 clones, over 65% of which are singletons, and roughly 6% rests with the top ten. Whole-study results and caveats: During treatment, candidate HPV-specific clones and E7-related motifs expanded in tumor.

The origin of this receptor is a human donor with HPV-associated anogenital cancer. The sample in question was blood, obtained from a patient who underwent chemoradiotherapy. The chain joins TRBV5-1 to TRBJ2-3; D is perhaps TRBD1 (5 bases). CDR3 sequence reads: CASSLGQGSDTQYF. The CDR3 bases are TGCGCCAGCAGCTTAGGGCAGGGCTCAGATACGCAGTATTTT.